This T cell receptor (beta chain) was recovered during a study of neurological immune-mediated disorders. Germline assignment: CDR1 MNHEY and CDR2 SMNVEV (reference sequence). V was clipped by 3 bases and J by 0 bases, with 10 bases between them. The CDR3 spans 15 residues. Via MiXCR, TCRdb re-called the 5' RACE reads, giving one row per CDR3 protein. This sample yields tens of thousands of distinct CDR3 sequences, of which around 13% are seen a single time; approximately 4.5% belongs to the top ten. Many counts were recorded for this clonotype. Indicated time point: longitudinal time-point 2. The sample consisted of PBMCs. The chain uses TRBV27 and TRBJ2-3, with a possible D match to TRBD2 (5 bases). The receptor was isolated from a female donor with HTLV-1-associated myelopathy (HAM/TSP). CDR3 in amino acids: CASSFRGLSTDTQYF. The CDR3 DNA reads TGTGCCAGCAGTTTCCGCGGGCTTAGCACAGATACGCAGTATTTT.